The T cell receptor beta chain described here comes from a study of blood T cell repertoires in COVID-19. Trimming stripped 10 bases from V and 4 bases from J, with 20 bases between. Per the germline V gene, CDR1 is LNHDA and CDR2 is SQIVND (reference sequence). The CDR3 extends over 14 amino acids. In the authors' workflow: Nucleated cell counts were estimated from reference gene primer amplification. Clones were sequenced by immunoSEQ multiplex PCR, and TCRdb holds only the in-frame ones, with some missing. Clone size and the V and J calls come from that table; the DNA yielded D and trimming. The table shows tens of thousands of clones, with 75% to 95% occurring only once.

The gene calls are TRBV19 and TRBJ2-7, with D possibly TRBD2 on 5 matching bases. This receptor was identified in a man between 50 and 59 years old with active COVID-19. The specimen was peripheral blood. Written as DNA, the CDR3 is TGTGCCACATCCCATCCGGGGTCGGGGTACGAGCAGTACTTC. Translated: CATSHPGSGYEQYF.